This T cell receptor beta chain was found in a study of regulatory T cells in long-lasting Graves disease. This clonotype occurred a few times. Sample time point: newly diagnosed GD, antithyroid drugs for less than 3 months. PBMC RNA served as the TCR library source. iRepertoire HTBI primers and Arm-PCR of CDR3 regions built TCR beta libraries. TCRdb analysed the multiplex PCR reads with MiXCR anew, one entry per CDR3 protein. The sample consists of about 620,000 distinct CDR3 sequences, less than 20% of them appearing once. Germline lookup yields CDR1 SGHTA and CDR2 FQGTGA. Trimming took off 5 bases at V and 5 bases at J, with 10 bases between the two ends. This CDR3 has 13 amino acids. These data were also filed under a second study, of T cells in Graves' hyperthyroidism and ophthalmopathy. This second study notes: Thyroid ultrasound, orbital computed tomography, clinical symptoms, and serum thyroxine and TRAb underpinned diagnoses. Blood also carried most thyroid clonotypes expanded above 0.001.

V gene TRBV7-3 combines with J gene TRBJ2-1; D may be TRBD2 (5 bases). The sequencing used peripheral blood mononuclear cells (PBMCs), collected at new diagnosis, from a patient treated with antithyroid drugs. The receptor's source is a woman in her twenties or thirties with Graves disease. CDR3 in DNA: TGTGCCAGCAGCCCCGGGATCGACAATGAGCAGTTCTTC. Its translation is CASSPGIDNEQFF.